The sequence of this TCR beta chain was determined in a study of shared clonotypes between healthy human individuals (TCRdb year 2020). Broadly, across the study: The cohort comprised two women and a few men aged 18 to 49 years. To increase sequencing depth and limit assay-specific biases, TCR repertoire library preparation and sequencing were carried out by different laboratories using diverse techniques. Each donor's leukapheresis produced roughly between roughly 0.85 and 9.5 billion PBMCs. The study deeply sequenced blood TCR repertoires of five healthy adults to estimate repertoire size and the extent of clonotype sharing between individuals. For each donor, three plates each were used for CD4 naive and CD4 memory, two plates were used for CD8 naive, and one plate was used for CD8 memory. Overall study outcomes, separate from this receptor: Sampling was limited to blood, and TCR repertoires in tissue likely differ from TCR repertoires in blood. Because the study included only a small number of donors, the genetic and exposure-history diversity represented was limited. Around 5% of naive CD4, roughly 3.5% of naive CD8, approximately 2.2% of memory CD4, and about 0.4% of memory CD8 clonotypes were shared across several donors. Rarefaction of sorted-subset datasets indicated incomplete sequencing despite the large sequencing depth. Pairwise subsampling indicated that sequencing depth was expected to affect the degree of clonotype sharing among donors. Higher generation probabilities were observed for clonotypes shared by all four sorted-subset donors than for non-shared clonotypes. Larger estimated clonotype richness was generally found for naive subsets than for memory subsets.

As concerns this clone: What this receptor recognizes is not known. No qualities accompany the bases; no much larger clone lies one base away.

Healthy HIV-negative adults with no recently reported acute infections or vaccinations were included as donors. Every donor was a Caucasian adult living in Nashville, Tennessee, USA. CD4+ T cells were enriched by magnetic negative selection, after which naive cells were positively selected on CD45RA and the negative fraction was taken as the memory subset. Blood was obtained by leukapheresis, after which PBMCs were separated by Ficoll-Histopaque density gradient centrifugation and cryopreserved in liquid nitrogen vapor phase. Analytical flow cytometry was used to check the purity and quantity of each magnetically sorted T cell population. Each sorted fraction had its genomic DNA isolated and then quantified by UV absorbance on a Nanodrop 2000c. TCR CDR3 regions were amplified from genomic DNA by multiplex PCR using the deep immunoSEQ assay. Extracted genomic DNA from each cell subset was spread evenly across all wells of several immunoSEQ 96-well plates, with each plate serving as a replicate. For sorted subsets, each replicate PCR was loaded with about 0.2 ug genomic DNA, equivalent to 30,000 to 35,000 T cell genomes. Purified libraries were quantified with a Qubit 3.0 fluorometer, sized on a Bioanalyzer 2100, and re-quantified with the KAPA Library Quantification kit. Every immunoSEQ 96-well plate was sequenced on a separate single-read 150-cycle Illumina NextSeq 550 flow cell. Per the source publication's procedure: Because the immunoSEQ output held only junctional sequences and lacked quality scores, the filtering could not match the filtering applied to full-length reads. Sequences were annotated with PyIR, a Python wrapper for IgBLAST v1.9, and V/J genes and CDR3 were assigned using IMGT germline references. Reads with weak V/J assignments (E-value above 1e-6), missing CDR3, stop codons, out-of-frame junctions, or ambiguous translated residues were removed. V3J clonotypes were defined by identical inferred V gene, J gene, and CDR3 amino acid sequence. Percentage overlap between repertoires was calculated by dividing the number of shared unique clonotypes by the size of the smaller repertoire. RTK rarefaction, the Chao1 estimator, and Recon v2.1 estimates of unobserved clonotypes were used to assess repertoire richness. OLGA was used to compute generation probabilities for all TCRbeta clonotypes that the gDNA method yielded from a handful of donors. Sourced from immuneACCESS, this table was stored by TCRdb with only in-frame sequences that have V and J called. A share of the clones is absent; for the studies checked, an unresolved V gene accounts for under half, and the remainder has no known explanation. V and J calls and clone size are copied from that table; D and trimming were computed from the DNA. For this sample the table gives about 2.4 million clones, of which 80% to 95% were detected only once. The ten largest account for 0.36% of the sample.

V is shortened by 0 bases, J by 2 bases, and the region joining them spans 8 bases. CDR1 and CDR2, looked up from the germline V gene, are SGHRS and YFSETQ. Spanning cysteine to phenylalanine, the CDR3 consists of 14 amino acids. Kept here is only the CDR3 DNA, which spans 42 bases and is read in frame from base 1. The sequenced sample was naive CD4+ T cells from PBMCs. The cell subset or site label here, explained by the study, means: CD45RA+ positively selected. This sequence uses TRBV5-1 and TRBJ2-5; too little of a D gene remains to name it. The receptor's source is a young man in good health. Some clones in this sample may be carry-over from other donors' samples. The CDR3 loop reads CASSLAREQETQYF. The nucleotide sequence reads TGCGCCAGCAGCTTGGCAAGGGAACAAGAGACCCAGTACTTC.